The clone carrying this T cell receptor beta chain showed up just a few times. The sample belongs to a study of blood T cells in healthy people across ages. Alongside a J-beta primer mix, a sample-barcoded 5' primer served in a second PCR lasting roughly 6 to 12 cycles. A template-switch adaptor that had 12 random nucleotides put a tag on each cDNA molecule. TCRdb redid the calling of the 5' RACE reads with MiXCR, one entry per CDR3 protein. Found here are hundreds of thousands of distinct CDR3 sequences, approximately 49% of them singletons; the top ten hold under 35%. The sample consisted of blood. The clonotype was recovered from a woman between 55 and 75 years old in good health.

The CDR3 DNA sequence: TGCGCCAGCAGCTTGGGGCAGGGACGGGACGAGCAGTACTTC. Its protein is CASSLGQGRDEQYF. This chain uses TRBV5-1 with TRBJ2-7; either TRBD1 or TRBD2 may fit D (5 bases each). CDR3 length: 14 amino acids. In germline, CDR1 is SGHRS, CDR2 YFSETQ. V lost 0 bases, J lost 5 bases, and 12 bases lay in between.